This is a list of T cell receptor beta chains from one sample in a study of identifying expanded T cells in peripheral blood. Here immunoSEQ multiplex PCR was the method, and the copy in TCRdb shows in-frame clones only, minus some. The data contain about 100,000 clones, 80% to 90% of them singletons. Sequenced: blood. These receptors were obtained from a person aged 18 to 70 in good health. CDR3s include the opening cysteine and the closing phenylalanine or tryptophan. Each record gives: clone size, J gene, D gene, V gene, CDR3 DNA, CDR3 protein. The D gene is left open where the match is weak. Size is stated for part of the rows, as once, few or many counts, or as a class when the clone is expanded.

clone_size: NA; j_call: TRBJ1-2; d_call: NA; v_call: TRBV19; cdr3_nt: TGTGCCAGTAGTATAGGTCGGATGGGGCACTATGGCTACACCTTC; cdr3_aa: CASSIGRMGHYGYTF
clone_size: NA; j_call: TRBJ2-7; d_call: NA; v_call: TRBV27; cdr3_nt: TGTGCCAGCAGACCGGGGCTGGCTAACTACGAGCAGTACTTC; cdr3_aa: CASRPGLANYEQYF
clone_size: once; j_call: TRBJ2-1; d_call: NA; v_call: TRBV4-2; cdr3_nt: TGTGCCAGCACGGGTAGTGGGAATGAGCAGTTCTTC; cdr3_aa: CASTGSGNEQFF
clone_size: NA; j_call: TRBJ2-3; d_call: NA; v_call: TRBV15; cdr3_nt: TGTGCCACCAGCAGAGATTATGGGGAGGATACGCAGTATTTT; cdr3_aa: CATSRDYGEDTQYF
clone_size: NA; j_call: TRBJ2-6; d_call: TRBD1; v_call: TRBV7-3; cdr3_nt: TGTGCCAGCAGCGGACAGGGGGTCGCTGGGGCCAACGTCCTGACTTTC; cdr3_aa: CASSGQGVAGANVLTF
clone_size: once; j_call: TRBJ1-3; d_call: NA; v_call: TRBV7-7; cdr3_nt: TGTGCCAGCAGCCTGAGCCCCGGATCTGGAAACACCATATATTTT; cdr3_aa: CASSLSPGSGNTIYF
clone_size: NA; j_call: TRBJ1-6; d_call: NA; v_call: TRBV19; cdr3_nt: TGTGCCAGTAGTATCGAGGCTTCACCCCTCCACTTT; cdr3_aa: CASSIEASPLHF
clone_size: NA; j_call: TRBJ1-6; d_call: NA; v_call: TRBV6-1; cdr3_nt: TGTGCCAGCAGTGATCGGCGATCTGCAACCTATAATTCACCCCTCCACTTT; cdr3_aa: CASSDRRSATYNSPLHF
clone_size: NA; j_call: TRBJ2-2; d_call: TRBD1; v_call: TRBV5-1; cdr3_nt: TGCGCCAGCAGCCCTGGACAGGGGGCGTGGACCGGGGAGCTGTTTTTT; cdr3_aa: CASSPGQGAWTGELFF
clone_size: NA; j_call: TRBJ1-3; d_call: NA; v_call: TRBV30; cdr3_nt: TGTGCCTGGAGTGAGGTTGGAAACACCATATATTTT; cdr3_aa: CAWSEVGNTIYF
clone_size: NA; j_call: TRBJ2-7; d_call: NA; v_call: TRBV7-2; cdr3_nt: TGTGCCAGCAGCTCAACAGGGAGGCCCCACTCCTACGAGCAGTACTTC; cdr3_aa: CASSSTGRPHSYEQYF
clone_size: NA; j_call: TRBJ2-1; d_call: NA; v_call: TRBV30; cdr3_nt: TGTGCCTGGACGGATAACCATGTAGAGCAGTTCTTC; cdr3_aa: CAWTDNHVEQFF
clone_size: NA; j_call: TRBJ1-5; d_call: NA; v_call: TRBV5-1; cdr3_nt: TGCGCCAGCAGCTTCGTTCCTCAAAACAGGGTAGGACAGCCCCAGCATTTT; cdr3_aa: CASSFVPQNRVGQPQHF
clone_size: NA; j_call: TRBJ1-1; d_call: NA; v_call: TRBV6-6; cdr3_nt: TGTGCCAGCAGTTCAATACAGGGTGAAGCTTTCTTT; cdr3_aa: CASSSIQGEAFF
clone_size: NA; j_call: TRBJ1-1; d_call: NA; v_call: TRBV4-1; cdr3_nt: TGCGCCAGCAGCGAAAACATCGATTGGGGGGTCGGTGACACTGAAGCTTTCTTT; cdr3_aa: CASSENIDWGVGDTEAFF
clone_size: NA; j_call: TRBJ1-2; d_call: NA; v_call: TRBV5-6; cdr3_nt: TGTGCCAGCAGCTTTGGATCGGCAGTATATGGCTACACCTTC; cdr3_aa: CASSFGSAVYGYTF
clone_size: once; j_call: TRBJ1-1; d_call: NA; v_call: TRBV5-1; cdr3_nt: TGCGCCAGCAGCTTGGACGGGGGCACTGAAGCTTTCTTT; cdr3_aa: CASSLDGGTEAFF
clone_size: NA; j_call: TRBJ1-2; d_call: TRBD1; v_call: TRBV6-1; cdr3_nt: TGTGCCAGCAGTGCATTTAGACAGGGGGCTGCCGGGGGCCGCTACACCTTC; cdr3_aa: CASSAFRQGAAGGRYTF
clone_size: NA; j_call: TRBJ2-1; d_call: NA; v_call: TRBV7-9; cdr3_nt: TGTGCCAGCAGCTTAACAGGGTCCCAATCACCTGGGGCCTACAATGAGCAGTTCTTC; cdr3_aa: CASSLTGSQSPGAYNEQFF
clone_size: NA; j_call: TRBJ2-2; d_call: TRBD2; v_call: TRBV7-9; cdr3_nt: TGTGCCAGCAGCTCCCCAAGCGGGGGTCCGAACACCGGGGAGCTGTTTTTT; cdr3_aa: CASSSPSGGPNTGELFF
clone_size: NA; j_call: TRBJ1-1; d_call: NA; v_call: TRBV5-4; cdr3_nt: TGTGCCAGCAGCATAGACCCCCCCGGCGAGAACACTGAAGCTTTCTTT; cdr3_aa: CASSIDPPGENTEAFF
clone_size: NA; j_call: TRBJ1-2; d_call: TRBD1; v_call: TRBV4-1; cdr3_nt: TGCGCCAGCAGCCAGGCACAGGGGGCAGAAGGCTACACCTTC; cdr3_aa: CASSQAQGAEGYTF
clone_size: NA; j_call: TRBJ2-1; d_call: TRBD2; v_call: TRBV4-3; cdr3_nt: TGCGCCAGCAGCCAACAGCGGGAGGGTCGGGAGCAGTTCTTC; cdr3_aa: CASSQQREGREQFF
clone_size: NA; j_call: TRBJ1-3; d_call: NA; v_call: TRBV6-5; cdr3_nt: TGTGCCAGCACTTCGGCCCCGGGTGGAAACACCATATATTTT; cdr3_aa: CASTSAPGGNTIYF
clone_size: NA; j_call: TRBJ1-5; d_call: NA; v_call: TRBV1; cdr3_nt: TGCACCAGCAGCCAAGATCCCGGGGGGGCATCGGATCAGCCCCAGCATTTT; cdr3_aa: CTSSQDPGGASDQPQHF
clone_size: once; j_call: TRBJ2-7; d_call: TRBD2; v_call: TRBV27; cdr3_nt: TGTGCCAGCAGACACCAAACCGGGACTAGCGGGAGCTACGAGCAGTACTTC; cdr3_aa: CASRHQTGTSGSYEQYF
clone_size: NA; j_call: TRBJ2-2; d_call: TRBD2; v_call: TRBV30; cdr3_nt: TGTGCCTGGATGGGACTAGCGGGAACCAACGGGGAGCTGTTTTTT; cdr3_aa: CAWMGLAGTNGELFF
clone_size: NA; j_call: TRBJ2-5; d_call: NA; v_call: TRBV18; cdr3_nt: TGTGCCAGCTCACCACCGGTAGACCGGGGCATCCAAGAGACCCAGTACTTC; cdr3_aa: CASSPPVDRGIQETQYF
clone_size: NA; j_call: TRBJ2-3; d_call: NA; v_call: TRBV30; cdr3_nt: TGTGCCTGGACTAGCCCAGGGGCAGATACGCAGTATTTT; cdr3_aa: CAWTSPGADTQYF
clone_size: few; j_call: TRBJ1-5; d_call: TRBD1; v_call: TRBV4-1; cdr3_nt: TGCGCCAGCAGCCCCCGTGAGACAGGGGATCAGCCCCAGCATTTT; cdr3_aa: CASSPRETGDQPQHF
clone_size: NA; j_call: TRBJ2-5; d_call: TRBD2; v_call: TRBV12-5; cdr3_nt: TGTGCTAGTGACTCCGGACTAGCGGAGACCCAGTACTTC; cdr3_aa: CASDSGLAETQYF
clone_size: NA; j_call: TRBJ2-2; d_call: TRBD2; v_call: TRBV5-1; cdr3_nt: TGCGCCAGCAGCTCCCGCGGACTAGCGGGGGTGGACACCGGGGAGCTGTTTTTT; cdr3_aa: CASSSRGLAGVDTGELFF
clone_size: NA; j_call: TRBJ1-1; d_call: NA; v_call: TRBV28; cdr3_nt: TGTGCCAGCAGCCCCCTCGGGCAGAAGAACACTGAAGCTTTCTTT; cdr3_aa: CASSPLGQKNTEAFF
clone_size: NA; j_call: TRBJ1-5; d_call: NA; v_call: TRBV18; cdr3_nt: TGTGCCAGCTCACCACCGGGGTGGGGCGGGCGGCCCCAGCATTTT; cdr3_aa: CASSPPGWGGRPQHF
clone_size: once; j_call: TRBJ2-7; d_call: TRBD2; v_call: TRBV7-3; cdr3_nt: TGTGCCAGCAGCTTAGGCGGGAGGCAAGGAGACGAGCAGTACTTC; cdr3_aa: CASSLGGRQGDEQYF
clone_size: NA; j_call: TRBJ1-1; d_call: NA; v_call: TRBV16; cdr3_nt: TGTGCCAGCAGCCAACGGGGGGCGAGGGTGAACACTGAAGCTTTCTTT; cdr3_aa: CASSQRGARVNTEAFF
clone_size: NA; j_call: TRBJ1-1; d_call: NA; v_call: TRBV5-1; cdr3_nt: TGCGCCAGCAGCTTGGGGGATTTTGCTGAAGCTTTCTTT; cdr3_aa: CASSLGDFAEAFF
clone_size: NA; j_call: TRBJ2-5; d_call: NA; v_call: TRBV5-1; cdr3_nt: TGCGCCAGCAGCTTCAGGCAGGCACGCCAAGAGACCCAGTACTTC; cdr3_aa: CASSFRQARQETQYF
clone_size: few; j_call: TRBJ1-1; d_call: NA; v_call: TRBV7-9; cdr3_nt: TGTGCCAGCAGCTTCACGAACACTGAAGCTTTCTTT; cdr3_aa: CASSFTNTEAFF
clone_size: NA; j_call: TRBJ1-5; d_call: NA; v_call: TRBV6-6; cdr3_nt: TGTGCCAGCAGGGACAACGGTTCCCATCAGCCCCAGCATTTT; cdr3_aa: CASRDNGSHQPQHF
clone_size: NA; j_call: TRBJ2-7; d_call: NA; v_call: TRBV9; cdr3_nt: TGTGCCAGCAGCGCTAGACAGGGAGGTGGGATTTACGAGCAGTACTTC; cdr3_aa: CASSARQGGGIYEQYF
clone_size: NA; j_call: TRBJ1-3; d_call: NA; v_call: TRBV12-2; cdr3_nt: TGTGCAAGTCGCTTTAGGCATCCCGGAAACACCATATATTTT; cdr3_aa: CASRFRHPGNTIYF
clone_size: NA; j_call: TRBJ1-1; d_call: TRBD1; v_call: TRBV6-5; cdr3_nt: TGTGCCAGCAGCCGGGACAGGGGGGCAACTGAAGCTTTCTTT; cdr3_aa: CASSRDRGATEAFF
clone_size: NA; j_call: TRBJ1-2; d_call: TRBD1; v_call: TRBV5-1; cdr3_nt: TGCGCCAGCAGCCCGGACAGGGCAAGTTATGGCTACACCTTC; cdr3_aa: CASSPDRASYGYTF
clone_size: NA; j_call: TRBJ1-4; d_call: NA; v_call: TRBV6-1; cdr3_nt: TGTGCCAGCGGTGGACACTTGGGTGAAAAACTGTTTTTT; cdr3_aa: CASGGHLGEKLFF